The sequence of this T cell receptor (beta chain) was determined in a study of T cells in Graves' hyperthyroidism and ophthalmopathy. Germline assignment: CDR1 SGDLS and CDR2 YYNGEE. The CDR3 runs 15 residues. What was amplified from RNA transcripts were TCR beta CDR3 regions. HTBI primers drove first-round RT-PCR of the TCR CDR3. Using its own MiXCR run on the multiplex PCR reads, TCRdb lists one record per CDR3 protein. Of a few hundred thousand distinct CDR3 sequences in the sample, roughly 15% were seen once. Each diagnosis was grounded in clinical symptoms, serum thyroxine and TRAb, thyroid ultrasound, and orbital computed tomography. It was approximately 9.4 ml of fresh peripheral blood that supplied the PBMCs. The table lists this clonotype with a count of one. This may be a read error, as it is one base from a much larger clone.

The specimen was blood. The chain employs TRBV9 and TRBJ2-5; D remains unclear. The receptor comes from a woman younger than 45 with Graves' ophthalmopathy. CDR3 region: CASSVGLMYQESQYF. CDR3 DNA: TGTGCCAGCAGCGTAGGATTGATGTACCAAGAGAGCCAGTACTTC.